These 17 T cell receptor beta chains were all obtained from the same sample, sequenced in a study of T cells in Graves' hyperthyroidism and ophthalmopathy. Amplification yielded TCR beta CDR3 regions, with RNA transcripts as the source. TCR CDR3 regions were first amplified by RT-PCR with HTBI primers. In TCRdb, the multiplex PCR reads were re-called with MiXCR into one record per CDR3 protein. The repertoire consists of roughly 400,000 distinct CDR3 sequences, with less than 20% occurring once and the leading ten covering 25% to 35%. The sample was blood. The source is a woman in her late teens or twenties with Graves' hyperthyroidism that later progressed to Graves' ophthalmopathy.

In this sample, this clonotype turned up a few times. V gene TRBV20-1 combines with J gene TRBJ1-1, with D uncertain. Trimming removed 0 bases at V and 4 bases at J, with 6 bases between. The CDR3 has 12 amino acids. Per the germline V gene, CDR1 is DFQATT and CDR2 is SNEGSKA (reference sequence). The CDR3 here is CSARDLSTEAFF. CDR3 in DNA: TGCAGTGCTAGAGATCTGTCCACTGAAGCTTTCTTT.

The J gene is TRBJ2-1, the V gene TRBV18, with 7 bases identical to TRBD2. Germline CDR1 and CDR2: KGHSH and LQKENI. V dropped 6 bases and J dropped 3; count of bases not matched to a gene: 8. This CDR3 has 15 residues. CDR3 nucleotide sequence: TGTGCCAGCTCCCGGTCAAGCGGGGACTACAATGAGCAGTTCTTC. This sequence encodes CASSRSSGDYNEQFF.

This clonotype was seen a handful of times. The J gene is TRBJ2-7, the V gene TRBV9; D possibly matches TRBD1 or TRBD2 (5 bases each). The germline CDR1 and CDR2 sequences are SGDLS and YYNGEE. The CDR3 length is 15 residues. V was clipped by 2 bases and J by 2 bases, with 14 bases between them. The CDR3 coding sequence is TGTGCCAGCAGCGTGGGACCGCTCCTAACCTACGAGCAGTACTTC. Protein sequence: CASSVGPLLTYEQYF.

This clonotype has a count of ten or more. CDR3 nucleotides: TGCAGTGCTAGAGTGGGAGGGAGACCGGCCTACGAGCAGTACTTC. Its protein is CSARVGGRPAYEQYF. The chain uses TRBV20-1 and TRBJ2-7; TRBD2 agrees at 7 bases. V lost 1 base, J lost 2 bases, and 8 bases stayed unmatched. This CDR3 is 15 amino acids long. The V gene's germline CDR1 is DFQATT and CDR2 SNEGSKA (reference sequence).

This clonotype was detected ten times or more. CDR3 bases: TGCGCCAGCAGCCAAGATCCAGGGACTAGAAGCGATGAGCAGTTCTTC. This codes for CASSQDPGTRSDEQFF. The chain is built from TRBV4-3 and TRBJ2-1; 8 positions agree with TRBD2. CDR3 length: 16 amino acids. Germline values: CDR1 LGHNA, CDR2 YSLEER. V lost 0 bases, J lost 8 bases, and 9 bases stayed unmatched.

This clonotype was recorded a few times. The chain uses TRBV6-1 and TRBJ2-1, with 13 bases identical to TRBD2. The CDR3 extends over 18 amino acids. Germline CDR1 is MNHNS and CDR2 is SASEGT. J was trimmed by 0 bases and V by 4 bases; bases with no gene match: 6. For the CDR3, the DNA is TGTGCCAGCAGTGGGCGGACTAGCGGGAGTGGCTCCTACAATGAGCAGTTCTTC. Its protein product is CASSGRTSGSGSYNEQFF.

This clonotype was counted many times. The J gene is TRBJ2-3, the V gene TRBV15, with D hard to call. Trimming shortened V by 5 bases and J by 6 bases, and 12 bases separated the two germline ends. CDR1 and CDR2 (germline): LNHNV, YYDKDF (reference sequence). The CDR3 extends over 13 amino acids. CDR3 region: CATSGGPGDTQYF. CDR3 sequence (DNA): TGTGCCACCAGCGGTGGTCCAGGCGATACGCAGTATTTT. Variable domain in full (rest from reference TRBV15 and TRBJ2-3): DAMVIQNPRYQVTQFGKPVTLSCSQTLNHNVMYWYQQKSSQAPKLLFHYYDKDFNNEADTPDNFQSRRPNTSFCFLDIRSPGLGDTAMYLCATSGGPGDTQYFGPGTRLTVL.

The chain employs TRBV29-1 and TRBJ1-1, with 7 bases aligning to TRBD1. V gave up 7 bases and J gave up 4 bases; unmatched junction bases: 6. This CDR3 has 12 amino acids. CDR1 SQVTM and CDR2 ANQGSEA come from the germline V gene. This CDR3 reads CSARQGITEAFF. CDR3 DNA sequence: TGCAGCGCTCGACAGGGAATCACTGAAGCTTTCTTT.

In its sample, this clonotype was seen many times. The chain couples TRBV7-9 to TRBJ2-2; D is ambiguous. In germline, CDR1 is SEHNR, CDR2 FQNEAQ (reference sequence). The CDR3 is 14 residues long. Trimming left V 5 bases short and J 3 bases short, with 10 bases between. The CDR3 sequence: CASSRWSDTGELFF. The CDR3 DNA is TGTGCCAGCAGCCGATGGTCTGACACCGGGGAGCTGTTTTTT.

This clonotype has ten or more counts. This chain joins TRBV27 and TRBJ2-2; D remains unclear. Germline V CDR1 and CDR2: MNHEY, SMNVEV (reference sequence). The CDR3 length is 13 residues. With 2 bases removed from V and 9 bases from J, the gap between germline ends came to 10 bases. The CDR3 DNA reads as TGTGCCAGCAGTTTAGTAGGTCGGCGGGAGCTGTTTTTT. Protein product: CASSLVGRRELFF.

This clonotype was recorded many times. This chain connects TRBV6-1 to TRBJ2-5, with D uncertain. Germline-derived CDR1 and CDR2 are MNHNS and SASEGT. The CDR3 has 13 amino acids. Trimming took off 4 bases at V and 4 bases at J, with 10 bases between the two ends. CDR3 residues: CASSVVGSETQYF. The CDR3 region has the DNA TGTGCCAGCAGTGTTGTAGGTTCAGAGACCCAGTACTTC.

At least ten counts were recorded for this clonotype. The V gene is TRBV3-1, the J gene TRBJ1-6; D unresolved. CDR1 LGHDT and CDR2 YNNKEL come from the germline V gene (reference sequence). This CDR3 has 14 amino acids. The V gene lost 3 bases and the J gene lost 1 base, with 4 bases spanning the gap. The CDR3 region has the DNA TGTGCCAGCAGCCAGGGTTCCTATAATTCACCCCTCCACTTT. Translated: CASSQGSYNSPLHF.

This clonotype appeared many times. The chain recombines TRBV7-9 with TRBJ2-5; TRBD1 might be the D (5 bases). CDR3 length: 12 amino acids. The V end was cut by 8 bases, the J end by 1 base, with 8 bases between. The germline V gene has CDR1 SEHNR and CDR2 FQNEAQ (reference sequence). CDR3 sequence: CASFRGQETQYF. The DNA for the CDR3 is TGTGCCAGCTTTAGGGGCCAAGAGACCCAGTACTTC.

CDR3 nucleotide sequence: TGCAGTGCTAGAGAGATGGGCACCAAGGACCGTTCACCCCTCCACTTT. Protein: CSAREMGTKDRSPLHF. The V and J genes are TRBV20-1 and TRBJ1-6; D uncertain. V gave up 0 bases and J gave up 9 bases, with 18 bases separating them. The CDR3 length is 16 residues. CDR1 DFQATT and CDR2 SNEGSKA come from the germline V gene (reference sequence).

Many counts were recorded for this clonotype. The chain combines TRBV12-3 or TRBV12-4 with TRBJ2-3, with TRBD1 identical over 7 bases. V was clipped by 10 bases and J by 2 bases; unmatched bases: 6. CDR3 length: 13 residues. The CDR3 nucleotides read TGTGCCACCGGGACAGAGAACACAGATACGCAGTATTTT. Translation: CATGTENTDTQYF.

This clonotype was recorded many times. The chain links TRBV13 to TRBJ2-5, with a possible D match to TRBD2 (6 bases). CDR1 and CDR2 (germline): PRHDT, FYEKMQ (reference sequence). The length of the CDR3 is 15 residues. V gave up 2 bases and J gave up 4 bases, with 14 bases separating them. CDR3 sequence reads: CASSLTGSGRETQYF. CDR3 DNA sequence: TGTGCCAGCAGCTTAACCGGGAGTGGTAGAGAGACCCAGTACTTC.

Many counts were recorded for this clonotype. The V call is TRBV7-8, the J call TRBJ1-6; D remains unclear. With 5 bases removed from V and 6 bases from J, the gap between germline ends came to 14 bases. The CDR3 has 15 residues. Germline CDR1 reads SGHVS; CDR2 reads FQNEAQ. The CDR3 protein is CASSPRELGNSPLHF. CDR3 nucleotides: TGTGCCAGCAGCCCCCGGGAGCTTGGTAATTCACCCCTCCACTTT.